This record looks at one T cell receptor beta chain sequence and its context. Its antigen is unidentified. The data stem from a study of shared clonotypes between healthy human individuals. The germline V and J ends were trimmed by 3 bases and 6 bases, with 8 bases remaining between them. CDR3 length equals 12 residues. Germline CDR1 ENHRY, CDR2 SYGVKD. Generated by immunoSEQ multiplex PCR, the TCRdb table keeps only in-frame clones and is missing some. There are about 480,000 clones in the sample; about 79% occur only once, and about 12% lies in the top ten. General observations from the study: Represented genetic and exposure-history diversity was restricted by having few donors.

The chain carries TRBV10-3 and TRBJ1-1; D is unclear. The clonotype originates from a woman aged 35 to 49 in good health. Some clones in this sample may be carry-over from other donors' samples. The sequencing sample was made of PBMCs. The CDR3 DNA reads TGTGCCATCAGTGATTGGGGATCTGAAGCTTTCTTT. It translates to CAISDWGSEAFF.